The 29 T cell receptor beta chains reported below all come from one sample, sequenced in a study of radiotherapy plus CTLA-4 blockade in lung cancer. Measured with immunoSEQ multiplex PCR; TCRdb has only the in-frame clones, and not every one. The repertoire holds some 80,000 clones, under 80% seen once, with roughly 22% in the top ten. This sample comprised peripheral blood, obtained from a patient treated with radiotherapy plus ipilimumab. All receptors derive from a human donor with non-small cell lung cancer whose response to radiotherapy plus ipilimumab could not be evaluated. Some clones in this sample may be carry-over from other donors' samples.

The rearrangement joins TRBV5-4 to TRBJ1-6; D might be TRBD1 (5 bases). The CDR3 is 17 residues long. V was cut by 0 bases and J by 3 bases, with 13 bases left in between. Germline V gene sequence: CDR1 SGHNT, CDR2 YYREEE (reference sequence). The CDR3 is CASSLDIRQGYNSPLHF. DNA of the CDR3: TGTGCCAGCAGCTTGGACATTCGTCAGGGCTATAATTCACCCCTCCACTTT.

The gene calls are TRBV20-1 and TRBJ2-3; D not resolved. V lost 8 bases and J lost 3, with 6 bases in between. This CDR3 is built from 10 residues. Germline lookup yields CDR1 DFQATT and CDR2 SNEGSKA (reference sequence). CDR3 protein: CSPLTDTQYF. The CDR3 DNA reads TGCAGTCCTTTAACAGATACGCAGTATTTT.

The V gene is TRBV11-2, the J gene TRBJ2-7; the D gene is possibly TRBD2 (6 bases). Trimming cost V 4 bases and J 5 bases, with 15 bases left between them. Germline-derived CDR1 and CDR2 are SGHAT and FQNNGV. There are 14 residues in the CDR3. For the CDR3, the DNA is TGTGCCAGCAGCTCGCGACTAGTTCTCCACGAGCAGTACTTC. Translating gives CASSSRLVLHEQYF.

The V and J genes are TRBV2 and TRBJ1-2; possibly TRBD1 for D (6 bases). Germline V gives CDR1 SNHLY, CDR2 FYNNEI. The CDR3 is 13 residues long. Trimming cost V 7 bases and J 5 bases, with 14 bases left between them. The CDR3 DNA sequence: TGTGCCAGCACAAGGGGGGGAATATATGGCTACACCTTC. It translates to CASTRGGIYGYTF.

V gene TRBV7-2 combines with J gene TRBJ2-3; TRBD2 is a possible D gene (6 bases). Germline lookup yields CDR1 SGHTA and CDR2 FQGNSA. V lost 0 bases to trimming and J lost 8 bases, with 15 bases between them. CDR3 length: 15 amino acids. Written as DNA, the CDR3 is TGTGCCAGCAGCTTAGCTCGGCGGGGAGCAGGTACGCAGTATTTT. Encoded protein: CASSLARRGAGTQYF. Filled out from reference TRBV7-2 and TRBJ2-3, the complete variable domain reads GAGVSQSPSNKVTEKGKDVELRCDPISGHTALYWYRQSLGQGLEFLIYFQGNSAPDKSGLPSDRFSAERTGGSVSTLTIQRTQQEDSAVYLCASSLARRGAGTQYFGPGTRLTVL.

In this sample, this clone turned up a few times. The chain couples TRBV5-1 to TRBJ2-5; the match to TRBD1 covers 7 bases. Germline V gene data show CDR1 as SGHRS and CDR2 as YFSETQ. The junction had 8 bases not matched to a gene; V was cut back by 4 bases and J by 5 bases. This CDR3 has 14 residues. The CDR3 DNA reads TGCGCCAGCAGCCTGACAGGGAAGATGGAGACCCAGTACTTC. Translation gives CASSLTGKMETQYF.

This clone was detected only once. This chain uses TRBV18 with TRBJ1-1; a weak D match, TRBD1 (6 bases). This CDR3 has 15 residues. Deletions cut 6 bases from V and 5 bases from J, with 19 bases between. Germline assignment: CDR1 KGHSH and CDR2 LQKENI. The CDR3 region is CASSRRIGGETEAFF. The CDR3 region has the DNA TGTGCCAGCTCTCGCAGGATAGGGGGGGAGACTGAAGCTTTCTTT.

This clone is a singleton in its sample. The rearrangement links TRBV5-1 to TRBJ1-1; D remains unclear. V shed 0 bases and J shed 0 bases, with 9 bases lying between them. This CDR3 region has 15 residues. CDR1 and CDR2 from the germline V gene are SGHRS and YFSETQ. The CDR3 nucleotides read TGCGCCAGCAGCTTGGGGGGAGTACTGAACACTGAAGCTTTCTTT. Protein sequence: CASSLGGVLNTEAFF.

V is TRBV11-2 and J is TRBJ1-1; D may be TRBD1 (5 bases). The V gene lost 4 bases and the J gene lost 8 bases, with 11 bases spanning the gap. The CDR3 spans 12 residues. Germline CDR1 is SGHAT and CDR2 is FQNNGV. CDR3 nucleotides: TGTGCCAGCAGCTGGCTGGCAGGGGAAGCTTTCTTT. This translates into CASSWLAGEAFF.

This clone was counted between two and nine times. The chain uses TRBV6-5 and TRBJ2-1, with 8 bases lining up with TRBD2. CDR1 is MNHEY, CDR2 SVGAGI, per germline. Losses at the gene ends were 4 bases for V and 4 bases for J; bases not matched to a gene: 3. This CDR3 comprises 14 residues. The CDR3, as DNA: TGTGCCAGCAGTTTTGCGGGGGGTTACAATGAGCAGTTCTTC. It is translated as CASSFAGGYNEQFF.

The V and J genes are TRBV5-8 and TRBJ1-5, with D possibly TRBD1 on 5 matching bases. V lost 1 base and J 4 bases, leaving 12 bases between the germline ends. This CDR3 spans 15 amino acids. Germline V CDR1 and CDR2: SGHTS, YDEGEE. DNA for the CDR3: TGTGCCAGCAGCTTGTCAGGGTTCGTTAATCAGCCCCAGCATTTT. It specifies CASSLSGFVNQPQHF.

The rearrangement links TRBV30 to TRBJ1-6; D possibly corresponds to TRBD1 (5 bases). Deletions cut 4 bases from V and 5 bases from J, with 15 bases between. The CDR3 has 15 amino acids. Germline values: CDR1 GTSNPN, CDR2 SVGIG (reference sequence). CDR3 nucleotide sequence: TGTGCCTGGACCTCAGGGAGGGGCGATAATTCACCCCTCCACTTT. This encodes CAWTSGRGDNSPLHF.

This clone was seen only once. V is TRBV2 and J is TRBJ2-1; 15 bases align to TRBD2. The V and J ends lost 6 bases and 10 bases, in that order; junction bases with no gene match: 4. The CDR3 length is 14 residues. Germline V gene lookup returns CDR1 SNHLY and CDR2 FYNNEI. The CDR3 sequence: CASRPGTSGGEQFF. Here the CDR3 DNA reads TGTGCCAGCAGGCCCGGGACTAGCGGGGGGGAGCAGTTCTTC. Complete variable domain (other parts from reference TRBV2 and TRBJ2-1): EPEVTQTPSHQVTQMGQEVILRCVPISNHLYFYWYRQILGQKVEFLVSFYNNEISEKSEIFDDQFSVERPDGSNFTLKIRSTKLEDSAMYFCASRPGTSGGEQFFGPGTRLTVL.

The genes are TRBV9 and TRBJ2-5, with 7 bases fitting TRBD2. Trimming cost V 0 bases and J 5 bases; bases outside gene matches: 4. The CDR3 consists of 14 residues. Germline V lookup: CDR1 SGDLS, CDR2 YYNGEE. The CDR3 region is CASSVENGGETQYF. CDR3 DNA sequence: TGTGCCAGCAGCGTAGAAAACGGGGGGGAGACCCAGTACTTC.

V usage is TRBV2 and J usage is TRBJ1-5; no clear D gene. The CDR3 length is 14 residues. Germline values: CDR1 SNHLY, CDR2 FYNNEI. V lost 6 bases to trimming and J lost 4 bases, with 13 bases between them. The CDR3 spells CASSLGSSNQPQHF. The CDR3 coding sequence is TGTGCCAGCAGCCTGGGGAGTTCGAATCAGCCCCAGCATTTT.

CDR3 sequence reads: CASSPATGYEQYF. The CDR3 coding sequence is TGTGCCAGCTCACCGGCAACGGGTTACGAGCAGTACTTC. V and J are TRBV18 and TRBJ2-7; D remains unclear. Trimming removed 3 bases at V and 4 bases at J, with 10 bases between. The CDR3 totals 13 residues. CDR1 and CDR2 from the germline V gene are KGHSH and LQKENI.

J is TRBJ1-1 and V is TRBV5-4; possibly TRBD1 for D (6 bases). Looked up from germline, CDR1 is SGHNT and CDR2 is YYREEE (reference sequence). CDR3 length: 17 residues. V lost 0 bases and J 6 bases, leaving 21 bases between the germline ends. The CDR3 here is CASSLAGGAGGIAEAFF. The CDR3 DNA reads TGTGCCAGCAGCTTGGCGGGGGGGGCCGGCGGGATTGCTGAAGCTTTCTTT.

This rearrangement joins TRBV10-3 to TRBJ2-5, with TRBD2 identical over 11 bases. This CDR3 has 15 residues. Germline CDR1 reads ENHRY; CDR2 reads SYGVKD. Trimming took 4 bases from V and 1 from J; bases not matched to a gene: 2. The CDR3 here is CAISGLAGGQETQYF. CDR3 nucleotides: TGTGCCATCAGTGGGCTAGCGGGGGGCCAAGAGACCCAGTACTTC.

The rearrangement links TRBV5-1 to TRBJ2-7, with a possible D match to TRBD1 (6 bases). V lost 0 bases and J lost 0, with 16 bases in between. Germline V gene sequence: CDR1 SGHRS, CDR2 YFSETQ. The CDR3 extends over 17 amino acids. Written as DNA, the CDR3 is TGCGCCAGCAGCTTGGGAGCCCAGGGGCCCCTCTCCTACGAGCAGTACTTC. Translated, it gives CASSLGAQGPLSYEQYF.

The chain uses TRBV7-9 and TRBJ2-7; a possible D gene is TRBD2 (7 bases). The CDR3 is 14 residues long. The ends were cut back, 5 bases at V and 0 bases at J, with 11 bases in the middle. Germline CDR1 reads SEHNR; CDR2 reads FQNEAQ (reference sequence). CDR3 protein: CASSRGGTSYEQYF. The CDR3 coding sequence is TGTGCCAGCAGCAGGGGGGGTACCTCCTACGAGCAGTACTTC.

This clone was seen more than once but under ten times. The rearrangement joins TRBV7-3 to TRBJ1-2; D is undetermined. The CDR3 is 15 amino acids. The germline CDR1 and CDR2 sequences are SGHTA and FQGTGA. Trimming stripped 0 bases from V and 5 bases from J, with 13 bases between. The DNA for the CDR3 is TGTGCCAGCAGCTTAACCCCGGGGTTAGTTTATGGCTACACCTTC. Encoded protein: CASSLTPGLVYGYTF. The whole variable domain, filled in from reference TRBV7-3 and TRBJ1-2, reads GAGVSQTPSNKVTEKGKYVELRCDPISGHTALYWYRQSLGQGPEFLIYFQGTGAADDSGLPNDRFFAVRPEGSVSTLKIQRTERGDSAVYLCASSLTPGLVYGYTFGSGTRLTVV.

The chain is built from TRBV6-5 and TRBJ1-6; 7 nucleotides match TRBD1. The CDR3 consists of 14 residues. Germline lookup yields CDR1 MNHEY and CDR2 SVGAGI. V was clipped by 7 bases and J by 6 bases; unmatched bases: 6. CDR3 in DNA: TGTGCCAGCAAGACAGGGTCGGGTAATTCACCCCTCCACTTT. This encodes CASKTGSGNSPLHF.

The rearrangement links TRBV7-9 to TRBJ2-1; 10 positions agree with TRBD1. Looked up from germline, CDR1 is SEHNR and CDR2 is FQNEAQ (reference sequence). J lost 4 bases, V lost 2 bases, and 2 bases had no gene match. The CDR3 loop spans 15 amino acids. This CDR3 reads CASSLRGQGYNEQFF. The CDR3 coding sequence is TGTGCCAGCAGCTTAAGGGGACAGGGGTACAATGAGCAGTTCTTC.

J is TRBJ1-1 and V is TRBV9; no firm D call. The germline V gene has CDR1 SGDLS and CDR2 YYNGEE. Deletions cut 3 bases from V and 7 bases from J, with 13 bases between. The CDR3 has 13 residues. The CDR3 loop reads CASSERDPSEAFF. CDR3 coding DNA: TGTGCCAGCAGCGAGAGGGATCCGAGTGAAGCTTTCTTT.

The J gene is TRBJ1-5, the V gene TRBV19; TRBD1 might be the D (5 bases). The germline V gene has CDR1 LNHDA and CDR2 SQIVND (reference sequence). Deletions cut 5 bases from V and 4 bases from J, with 12 bases between. The CDR3 contains 14 residues. This CDR3 reads CASSARTTNQPQHF. As DNA, the CDR3 is TGTGCCAGTAGTGCGCGGACAACTAATCAGCCCCAGCATTTT.

The chain combines TRBV27 with TRBJ2-7; D unresolved. Germline V gene sequence: CDR1 MNHEY, CDR2 SMNVEV (reference sequence). Trimming left V 6 bases short and J 3 bases short, with 18 bases between. The CDR3 has 15 residues. CDR3 amino acids: CASSPIRRSGYEQYF. The CDR3 bases are TGTGCCAGCAGCCCCATCAGACGTTCGGGCTACGAGCAGTACTTC.

The genes are TRBV19 and TRBJ2-7; 10 nucleotides line up with TRBD2. Germline assignment: CDR1 LNHDA and CDR2 SQIVND (reference sequence). CDR3 length: 15 amino acids. Unmatched junction bases numbered 4, after V lost 5 bases and J lost 0 bases. The CDR3 region has the DNA TGTGCCAGTAGTTTTTTAGCGGGGGGCTCCTACGAGCAGTACTTC. This sequence encodes CASSFLAGGSYEQYF.

The chain joins TRBV5-4 to TRBJ2-7, with 10 bases aligning to TRBD1. V lost 7 bases, J lost 5 bases, and 9 bases stayed unmatched. CDR1 is SGHNT and CDR2 is YYREEE in the germline V gene (reference sequence). This CDR3 has 14 amino acids. The CDR3 DNA sequence: TGTGCCAGCGAGTCGGGACAGGGGACCAACGAGCAGTACTTC. Residues: CASESGQGTNEQYF.

This clone was picked up one time. At one end, the junction sequence differs from germline, possibly due to a read error. This sequence joins TRBV7-7 and TRBJ2-5, with D possibly being TRBD2 (7 bases). There are 15 residues in the CDR3. Germline V gene lookup returns CDR1 SSHAT and CDR2 FNYEAQ (reference sequence). CDR3 in DNA: TGTGCTAGCAGCCCTGGGACACGGGGAGGGGAGACCCAGTACTTC. It encodes CASSPGTRGGETQYF. The full variable domain, its missing parts supplied by reference TRBV7-7 and TRBJ2-5, is GAGVSQSPRYKVTKRGQDVTLRCDPISSHATLYWYQQALGQGPEFLTYFNYEAQPDKSGLPSDRFSAERPEGSISTLTIQRTEQRDSAMYRCASSPGTRGGETQYFGPGTRLLVL.